This TCR beta chain came from a study of low-dose radiotherapy and immunotherapy resistance in tumors (dated by TCRdb to 2021 to 2024). For the wider study: In Cohort 1, 0.5 Gy per fraction was delivered every 2 weeks, and a total PTV dose of 6.5 Gy was prescribed. In Cohort 2, 1 Gy per fraction was delivered every two weeks, for a total of 13 Gy over 26 weeks. Patients were given nivolumab as a 240 mg flat dose every two weeks and ipilimumab at 1 mg/kg every six weeks, with both drugs delivered intravenously. Intravenous cyclophosphamide at 200 mg/m2 was administered every two weeks, one day ahead of each radiation and immunotherapy administration. Starting on cycle 1 day 1, patients took 300 mg of aspirin by mouth once daily for four cycles. First-strand cDNA was synthesized with Superscript III and a set of TRAV- and TRBV-specific primers, covering both TCRalpha and TCRbeta chains. Trial participants were not randomized into treatment groups. Eight patients were included in the translational analysis, namely three from the first dose cohort plus the first five from the second dose cohort. Deep sequencing of the TCRalpha and TCRbeta libraries was carried out on an Illumina MiniSeq instrument.

Sequencing used an Illumina MiniSeq. A roughly 19-cycle PCR with Phusion amplified the TCRs, pairing a constant-region primer with the adapter that was attached to the V primers. The isolated mRNA was amplified using the MessageAmp II aRNA Amplification Kit, with in vitro transcription performed for 15 to 20 hours at 37 degrees C. mRNA for TCR sequencing was isolated with the Dynabeads mRNA DIRECT Purification Kit. Indexed Illumina adapters were added in a second roughly 25-cycle Phusion PCR, and the resulting products were purified with AMPure XP beads. On the authors' methods: Custom Perl scripts pooled TCR sequences encoding the same protein, removed out-of-frame sequences and computed each clonotype's abundance. TCR sequences supported by only a single read were excluded from analysis. The metrics used to describe the repertoires included Shannon entropy, Gini index, clonality, richness, and the frequency of TCRs shared between repertoires. TCRdb trimmed the raw reads at Q25, called clones with MiXCR and kept productive beta chains. A single entry per CDR3 protein holds the most common genes and DNA from its merged rows. None of the V and J calls come from the authors' own analysis; TCRdb made them. Recorded for this sample are about 50,000 distinct CDR3 sequences; 12% of them occurred a single time. The ten largest make up approximately 6.2% of the sample.

The table lists this clonotype with a few counts. This clone's antigen is unknown. Nothing much larger sits one base from this clone, and base qualities are not available. The sample's time point label, in plain terms: before trial treatment. Donors were enrolled in RACIN, a single-arm phase I dose-escalation trial combining nivolumab, ipilimumab, aspirin, low-dose cyclophosphamide and low-dose radiotherapy. To be eligible, a patient needed to have an advanced solid tumor that was TIL-negative. This clonotype was obtained from a female donor with ovarian cancer. This sample comprised PBMCs, obtained before treatment.

The nucleotide sequence reads TGCGCCAGCAGTAACCCCGGGGGCGAGCAGTTCTTC. It translates as CASSNPGGEQFF. Here the chain combines TRBV10-1 and TRBJ2-1; the D gene may be TRBD1 or TRBD2, since each aligns over 6 bases. CDR1 and CDR2 are drawn from the germline V gene (reference sequence): WNHNN, SYGVQD. V gives up 5 bases and J gives up 10 bases, and the segment between their germline ends measures 12 bases. Reading from cysteine to phenylalanine, the CDR3 counts 12 amino acids. Only the CDR3 region is kept as DNA, spanning 36 bases read in frame from base 1.